The TCR beta chain described here comes from a study of T cell responses to AZD1222 COVID-19 vaccine. The length of the CDR3 is 14 residues. V was cut by 3 bases and J by 7 bases, with 18 bases left in between. Germline V gives CDR1 GTSNPN, CDR2 SVGIG (reference sequence). TCRdb's copy holds only in-frame clones and misses some; the assay was immunoSEQ multiplex PCR. The sample lists about 100,000 clones, 92% occurring once. The sequencing used peripheral blood, collected on day 0 of AZD1222 vaccination. V usage is TRBV30 and J usage is TRBJ1-2, with a possible D match to TRBD1 (5 bases). The sequence derives from an adult in good health. Here the CDR3 reads CAWRAGLPGGGYTF. In nucleotides, the CDR3 is TGTGCCTGGAGAGCGGGACTTCCCGGTGGTGGCTACACCTTC.